The 6 T cell receptor beta chains below all came from one sample that was sequenced in a study of T-cell memory formation after mild COVID-19. MiXCR, applied by TCRdb to the 5' RACE reads, yields one record per CDR3 protein. Among around 250,000 distinct CDR3 sequences listed, 9.4% were seen once. Sequenced sample: PBMCs or a T cell subset sorted from them (not recorded which). These receptor sequences come from a man aged 18 to 29 who had mild COVID-19 (a few samples of this study predate the infection). Cell type and time point are not known.

J is TRBJ1-1 and V is TRBV7-9; D unclear. V was cut by 7 bases and J by 5 bases, with 11 bases left in between. Germline V CDR1 and CDR2: SEHNR, FQNEAQ (reference sequence). The CDR3 loop spans 12 amino acids. The CDR3, as DNA: TGTGCCAGCAACCAGCTCGGTACTGAAGCTTTCTTT. Its translation: CASNQLGTEAFF.

The chain combines TRBV20-1 with TRBJ2-7, with TRBD1 as a possible D gene (5 bases). Trimming pared 2 bases from V and 6 bases from J, leaving 8 bases between. This CDR3 has 11 amino acids. The germline gives CDR1 DFQATT, CDR2 SNEGSKA (reference sequence). CDR3 coding DNA: TGCAGTGCTAGATCAGGGTTCGAGCAGTACGTC. This gives the protein CSARSGFEQYV.

The sample holds many counts of this clonotype. As DNA, the CDR3 is TGCGCCAGCAGCCAATCCGGACTAGCGGCGCAAGAGACCCAGTACTTC. Encoded protein: CASSQSGLAAQETQYF. The chain recombines TRBV4-1 with TRBJ2-5; 10 positions agree with TRBD2. Germline V lookup: CDR1 MGHRA, CDR2 YSYEKL. The CDR3 totals 16 residues. J was trimmed by 2 bases and V by 2 bases; bases with no gene match: 5.

In its sample, this clonotype was seen once. The V and J genes are TRBV7-9 and TRBJ2-3, with 9 nucleotides matching TRBD2. The V segment lost 3 bases and the J segment 2 bases; nucleotides outside the gene matches: 6. CDR3 length: 16 residues. Germline-derived CDR1 and CDR2 are SEHNR and FQNEAQ (reference sequence). CDR3: CASSFWTSVFTDTQYF. In DNA, the CDR3 is TGTGCCAGCAGCTTTTGGACTAGCGTATTCACAGATACGCAGTATTTT.

Written as DNA, the CDR3 is TGCGCCAGCAGCCAAGAAGGGTTTCGGGGGCAGGATGGCTACACCTTC. Translating it yields CASSQEGFRGQDGYTF. The chain uses TRBV4-1 and TRBJ1-2, with a possible D match to TRBD1 (6 bases). The length of the CDR3 is 16 residues. Per the germline V gene, CDR1 is MGHRA and CDR2 is YSYEKL. Trimming stripped 0 bases from V and 6 bases from J, with 17 bases between.

This chain connects TRBV6-5 to TRBJ2-6, with D tentatively TRBD2 (6 bases). Per the germline V gene, CDR1 is MNHEY and CDR2 is SVGAGI. The CDR3 consists of 16 residues. The V gene lost 8 bases and the J gene lost 0 bases, with 14 bases spanning the gap. The CDR3 DNA sequence: TGTGCCAGCGGGCAAGGGAGGTTCTCTGGGGCCAACGTCCTGACTTTC. Translating it yields CASGQGRFSGANVLTF.